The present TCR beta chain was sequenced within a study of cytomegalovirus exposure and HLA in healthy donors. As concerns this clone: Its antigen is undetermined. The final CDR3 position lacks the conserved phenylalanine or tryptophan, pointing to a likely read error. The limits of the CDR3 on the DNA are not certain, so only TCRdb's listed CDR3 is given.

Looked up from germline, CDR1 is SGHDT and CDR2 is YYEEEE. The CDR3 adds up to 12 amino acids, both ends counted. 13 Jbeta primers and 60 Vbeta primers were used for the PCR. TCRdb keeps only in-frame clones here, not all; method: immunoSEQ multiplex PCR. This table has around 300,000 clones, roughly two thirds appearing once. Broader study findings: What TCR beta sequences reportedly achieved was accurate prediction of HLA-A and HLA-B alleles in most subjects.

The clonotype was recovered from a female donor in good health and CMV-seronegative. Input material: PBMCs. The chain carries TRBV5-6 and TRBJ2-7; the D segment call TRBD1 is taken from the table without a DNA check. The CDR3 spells CASSLGPGPPEY.